These T cell receptor beta chains were read from a single sample in a study of blood T cells in healthy people across ages. MiXCR, run by TCRdb on the 5' RACE reads, gives a single entry per CDR3 protein. The table shows hundreds of thousands of distinct CDR3 sequences, with under 45% occurring only once. The specimen was blood. The receptors stem from a man aged 60-69 years in good health. The CDR3 runs from the conserved cysteine through the conserved F or W. A D gene is named only where the DNA matches it firmly. Where a row states a size, it is once, few, many or the class of an expanded clone; other rows omit it.

abundance: -; d_gene: TRBD1; j_gene: TRBJ2-1; v_gene: TRBV20-1; CDR3aa: CGARVPTGGYEQFF; CDR3nt: TGCGGTGCTAGAGTTCCGACAGGGGGCTACGAGCAGTTCTTC
abundance: -; d_gene: -; j_gene: TRBJ1-5; v_gene: TRBV12-3/TRBV12-4; CDR3aa: CASSRIRDQPQHF; CDR3nt: TGTGCCAGCAGCCGAATCAGGGATCAGCCCCAGCATTTT
abundance: few; d_gene: TRBD2; j_gene: TRBJ2-1; v_gene: TRBV7-2; CDR3aa: CASSPGLAGISYNEQFF; CDR3nt: TGTGCCAGCAGCCCGGGACTAGCGGGGATCTCCTACAATGAGCAGTTCTTC
abundance: -; d_gene: TRBD1; j_gene: TRBJ2-1; v_gene: TRBV7-9; CDR3aa: CASSLVAAGTAIYNEQFF; CDR3nt: TGTGCCAGCAGCTTAGTTGCAGCCGGGACAGCCATCTACAATGAGCAGTTCTTC
abundance: few; d_gene: -; j_gene: TRBJ2-3; v_gene: TRBV5-1; CDR3aa: CASSLDGLSTDTQYF; CDR3nt: TGCGCCAGCAGCTTGGATGGTTTAAGCACAGATACGCAGTATTTT
abundance: -; d_gene: -; j_gene: TRBJ1-1; v_gene: TRBV2; CDR3aa: CASSTRGNTEAFF; CDR3nt: TGTGCCAGCAGTACCCGGGGGAACACTGAAGCTTTCTTT
abundance: -; d_gene: TRBD2; j_gene: TRBJ2-2; v_gene: TRBV9; CDR3aa: CASSVGLAGFTGELFF; CDR3nt: TGTGCCAGCAGCGTGGGACTAGCGGGGTTCACCGGGGAGCTGTTTTTT
abundance: -; d_gene: TRBD1; j_gene: TRBJ2-1; v_gene: TRBV2; CDR3aa: CASSERTGPSNEQFF; CDR3nt: TGTGCCAGCAGTGAAAGGACAGGGCCATCGAATGAGCAGTTCTTC
abundance: few; d_gene: -; j_gene: TRBJ2-5; v_gene: TRBV7-2; CDR3aa: CASSSLGALVQETQYF; CDR3nt: TGTGCCAGCAGCTCTCTGGGGGCTCTGGTACAAGAGACCCAGTACTTC
abundance: -; d_gene: -; j_gene: TRBJ2-5; v_gene: TRBV3-1; CDR3aa: CASSSLQGLETQYF; CDR3nt: TGTGCCAGCAGCTCCCTACAGGGCTTGGAGACCCAGTACTTC
abundance: few; d_gene: TRBD2; j_gene: TRBJ2-1; v_gene: TRBV11-2; CDR3aa: CASSSPTSGGFSYNEQFF; CDR3nt: TGTGCCAGCAGCTCCCCGACTAGCGGGGGATTCTCCTACAATGAGCAGTTCTTC
abundance: -; d_gene: TRBD1; j_gene: TRBJ1-2; v_gene: TRBV19; CDR3aa: CASSRGQESYGYTF; CDR3nt: TGTGCCAGTAGTAGGGGACAGGAATCCTATGGCTACACCTTC
abundance: few; d_gene: -; j_gene: TRBJ2-7; v_gene: TRBV20-1; CDR3aa: CSARDLGTGLYEQYF; CDR3nt: TGCAGTGCTAGAGATCTCGGCACAGGGCTCTACGAGCAGTACTTC
abundance: -; d_gene: -; j_gene: TRBJ2-7; v_gene: TRBV7-2; CDR3aa: CASGQGTLYNEQYF; CDR3nt: TGTGCCAGCGGACAAGGGACCCTCTACAATGAGCAGTACTTC
abundance: -; d_gene: TRBD1; j_gene: TRBJ1-3; v_gene: TRBV2; CDR3aa: CASSEGTGSSGNTIYF; CDR3nt: TGTGCCAGCAGTGAAGGGACAGGAAGCTCTGGAAACACCATATATTTT
abundance: few; d_gene: TRBD2; j_gene: TRBJ2-7; v_gene: TRBV7-2; CDR3aa: CASSTSAGAYEQYF; CDR3nt: TGTGCCAGCAGCACCTCAGCGGGGGCCTACGAGCAGTACTTC
abundance: -; d_gene: -; j_gene: TRBJ2-7; v_gene: TRBV2; CDR3aa: CASIVSIGPYNEQYF; CDR3nt: TGTGCCAGCATCGTTAGCATTGGACCCTACAATGAGCAGTACTTC
abundance: few; d_gene: -; j_gene: TRBJ1-6; v_gene: TRBV20-1; CDR3aa: CSARARSPLHF; CDR3nt: TGCAGTGCTAGGGCGAGAAGTCCCCTCCACTTT
abundance: few; d_gene: TRBD1; j_gene: TRBJ2-5; v_gene: TRBV7-2; CDR3aa: CASSLRQGGETQYF; CDR3nt: TGTGCCAGCAGCTTGAGACAGGGTGGGGAGACCCAGTACTTC
abundance: -; d_gene: TRBD2; j_gene: TRBJ2-3; v_gene: TRBV7-6; CDR3aa: CASSPEALAGRYTDTQYF; CDR3nt: TGTGCCAGCAGCCCTGAGGCACTAGCGGGGAGATACACAGATACGCAGTATTTT
abundance: many; d_gene: -; j_gene: TRBJ1-5; v_gene: TRBV21-1; CDR3aa: CASSKVWGRQGAERRQPQHF; CDR3nt: TGTGCCAGCAGCAAAGTGTGGGGAAGACAGGGGGCGGAGAGGCGTCAGCCCCAGCATTTT
abundance: -; d_gene: -; j_gene: TRBJ2-5; v_gene: TRBV7-3; CDR3aa: CASSPTSGPPKETQYF; CDR3nt: TGTGCCAGCAGTCCTACCTCGGGACCGCCAAAAGAGACCCAGTACTTC
abundance: -; d_gene: -; j_gene: TRBJ2-7; v_gene: TRBV6-2/TRBV6-3; CDR3aa: CASSHKTGGGKNSYEQYF; CDR3nt: TGTGCCAGCAGTCACAAAACCGGCGGGGGCAAAAATTCCTACGAGCAGTACTTC
abundance: -; d_gene: -; j_gene: TRBJ2-5; v_gene: TRBV7-9; CDR3aa: CASSPRGAWETQYF; CDR3nt: TGTGCCAGCAGCCCCCGGGGGGCCTGGGAGACCCAGTACTTC
abundance: -; d_gene: -; j_gene: TRBJ2-6; v_gene: TRBV5-1; CDR3aa: CASSLEHSSGANVLTF; CDR3nt: TGCGCCAGCAGCTTGGAACATAGCTCTGGGGCCAACGTCCTGACTTTC
abundance: few; d_gene: -; j_gene: TRBJ2-3; v_gene: TRBV9; CDR3aa: CASNLGGFEGDTQYF; CDR3nt: TGTGCCAGCAATCTCGGCGGGTTCGAGGGAGATACGCAGTATTTT
abundance: -; d_gene: -; j_gene: TRBJ1-2; v_gene: TRBV6-5; CDR3aa: CASSSAGTKRSYGYTF; CDR3nt: TGTGCCAGCAGTTCGGCCGGGACAAAGAGGAGCTATGGCTACACCTTC
abundance: -; d_gene: -; j_gene: TRBJ1-5; v_gene: TRBV5-1; CDR3aa: CASRKGQDGNQPQHF; CDR3nt: TGCGCCAGCAGAAAGGGCCAGGACGGCAATCAGCCCCAGCATTTT
abundance: -; d_gene: -; j_gene: TRBJ2-2; v_gene: TRBV7-8; CDR3aa: CASSLTGIYTGELFF; CDR3nt: TGTGCCAGCAGCCTCACAGGCATTTACACCGGGGAGCTGTTTTTT